This T cell receptor (beta chain) was documented in a study of siplizumab effects on memory and regulatory T cells. Study results and limitations: Naive T cells were seemingly more diverse than memory cells, and major contributions to the alloresponse seemed to be made by them. An assignable naive or memory phenotype was lacking in roughly 75-96% of proliferating CD4+ or CD8+ clones.

TCRdb's copy holds only in-frame clones and misses some; the assay was immunoSEQ multiplex PCR. Among over 85,000 clones listed, 90% to 95% were seen once. Germline V gene data show CDR1 as SGHVS and CDR2 as FQNEAQ. V shed 0 bases and J shed 3 bases, with 6 bases lying between them. This CDR3 has 14 residues. In the case of this clone: What it binds is not known.

The sample was CD8+ T cells sorted from blood. The genes are TRBV7-8 and TRBJ1-5; no reliable D call. The TCR sequence derives from a human donor in good health. The CDR3 protein is CASSLAGINQPQHF. For the CDR3, the DNA is TGTGCCAGCAGCTTAGCCGGGATCAATCAGCCCCAGCATTTT. Variable domain in full (rest from reference TRBV7-8 and TRBJ1-5): GAGVSQSPRYKVAKRGQDVALRCDPISGHVSLFWYQQALGQGPEFLTYFQNEAQLDKSGLPSDRFFAERPEGSVSTLKIQRTQQEDSAVYLCASSLAGINQPQHFGDGTRLSIL.